What follows is one T cell receptor (beta chain) and its context. The antigen is unknown. CDR1 is SNHLY, CDR2 FYNNEI, per germline. The CDR3 has 14 amino acids. V was clipped by 3 bases and J by 6 bases, with 12 bases between them. These data are taken from a study of cytomegalovirus exposure and HLA in healthy donors. PCR amplification relied on 60 Vbeta primers (plus 13 Jbeta primers). Some clones are missing from TCRdb's copy, which holds only in-frame ones; the method was immunoSEQ multiplex PCR. The profile shows about 270,000 clones, around 66% of them singletons. Overall study results and limits: In vitro testing confirmed a few CMV-associated chains as specific for CMV antigens.

The TCR was taken from a female donor in good health and CMV-seronegative. The sequenced material came from PBMCs. The gene calls are TRBV2 and TRBJ1-5; D not certain. In DNA, the CDR3 is TGTGCCAGCAGTGAGACCGCCACTAGTCAGCCCCAGCATTTT. Translating it yields CASSETATSQPQHF.